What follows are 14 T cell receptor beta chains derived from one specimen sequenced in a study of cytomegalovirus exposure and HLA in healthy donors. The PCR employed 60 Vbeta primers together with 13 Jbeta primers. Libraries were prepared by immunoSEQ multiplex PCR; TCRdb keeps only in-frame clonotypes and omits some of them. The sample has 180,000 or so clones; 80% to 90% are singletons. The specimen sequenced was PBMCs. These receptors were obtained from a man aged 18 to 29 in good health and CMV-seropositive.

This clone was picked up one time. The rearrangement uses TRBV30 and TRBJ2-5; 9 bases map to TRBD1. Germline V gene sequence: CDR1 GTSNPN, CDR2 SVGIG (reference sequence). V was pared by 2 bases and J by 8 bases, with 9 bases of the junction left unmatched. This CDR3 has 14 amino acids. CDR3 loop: CAWSRETGGDTQYF. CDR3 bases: TGTGCCTGGAGTCGCGAGACAGGGGGGGACACCCAGTACTTC.

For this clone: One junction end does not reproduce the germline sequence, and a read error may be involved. The CDR3 here is CARSFSRPEDGYTF. The CDR3 bases are TGTGCCAGAAGCTTTTCCCGCCCGGAGGACGGCTACACCTTC. The chain uses TRBV7-9 and TRBJ1-2; D not certain. The CDR3 spans 14 residues. Per the germline V gene, CDR1 is SEHNR and CDR2 is FQNEAQ (reference sequence). Variable domain in full (rest from reference TRBV7-9 and TRBJ1-2): DTGVSQNPRHKITKRGQNVTFRCDPISEHNRLYWYRQTLGQGPEFLTYFQNEAQLEKSRLLSDRFSAERPKGSFSTLEIQRTEQGDSAMYLCARSFSRPEDGYTFGSGTRLTVV.

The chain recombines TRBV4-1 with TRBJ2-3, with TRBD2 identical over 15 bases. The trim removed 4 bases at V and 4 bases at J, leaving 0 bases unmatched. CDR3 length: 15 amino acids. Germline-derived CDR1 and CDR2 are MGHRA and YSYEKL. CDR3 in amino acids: CASSRTSGGADTQYF. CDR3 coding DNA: TGCGCCAGCAGCCGGACTAGCGGGGGGGCAGATACGCAGTATTTT.

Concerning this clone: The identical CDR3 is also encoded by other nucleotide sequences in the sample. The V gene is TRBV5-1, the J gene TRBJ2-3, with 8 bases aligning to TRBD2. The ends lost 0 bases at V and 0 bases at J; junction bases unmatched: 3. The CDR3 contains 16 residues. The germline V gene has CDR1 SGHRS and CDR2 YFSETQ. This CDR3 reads CASSLGLAGSTDTQYF. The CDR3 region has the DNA TGCGCCAGCAGCTTGGGTCTAGCGGGTAGCACAGATACGCAGTATTTT.

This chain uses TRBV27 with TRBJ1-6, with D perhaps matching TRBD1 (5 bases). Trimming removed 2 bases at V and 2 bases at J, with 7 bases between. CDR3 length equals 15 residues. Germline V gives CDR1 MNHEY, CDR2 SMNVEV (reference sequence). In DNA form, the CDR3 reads TGTGCCAGCAGTTTAGGGGCAGCCTATAATTCACCCCTCCACTTT. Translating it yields CASSLGAAYNSPLHF.

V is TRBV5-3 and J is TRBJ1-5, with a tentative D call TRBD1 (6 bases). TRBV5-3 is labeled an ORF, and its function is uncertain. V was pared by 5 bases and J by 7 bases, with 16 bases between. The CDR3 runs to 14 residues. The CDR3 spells CARSYQGTGQPQHF. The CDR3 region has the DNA TGTGCCAGAAGTTATCAGGGGACGGGACAGCCCCAGCATTTT.

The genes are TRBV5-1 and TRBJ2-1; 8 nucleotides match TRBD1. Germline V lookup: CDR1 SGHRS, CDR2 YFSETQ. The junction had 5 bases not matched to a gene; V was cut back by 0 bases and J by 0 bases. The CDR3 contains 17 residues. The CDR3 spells CASSLGGQGHSYNEQFF. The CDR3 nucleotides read TGCGCCAGCAGCTTGGGAGGACAGGGCCACTCCTACAATGAGCAGTTCTTC.

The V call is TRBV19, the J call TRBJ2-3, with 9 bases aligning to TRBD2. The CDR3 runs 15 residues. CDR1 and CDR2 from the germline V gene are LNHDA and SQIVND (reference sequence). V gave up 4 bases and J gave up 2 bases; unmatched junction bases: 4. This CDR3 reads CASSTLAGTTDTQYF. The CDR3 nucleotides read TGTGCCAGTAGTACCCTAGCGGGAACCACAGATACGCAGTATTTT.

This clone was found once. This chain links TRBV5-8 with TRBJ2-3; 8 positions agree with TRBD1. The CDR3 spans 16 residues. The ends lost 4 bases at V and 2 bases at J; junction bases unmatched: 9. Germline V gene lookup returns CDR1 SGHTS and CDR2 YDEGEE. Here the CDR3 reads CASSPGTGSYTDTQYF. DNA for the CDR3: TGTGCCAGCAGCCCCGGGACAGGATCCTACACAGATACGCAGTATTTT.

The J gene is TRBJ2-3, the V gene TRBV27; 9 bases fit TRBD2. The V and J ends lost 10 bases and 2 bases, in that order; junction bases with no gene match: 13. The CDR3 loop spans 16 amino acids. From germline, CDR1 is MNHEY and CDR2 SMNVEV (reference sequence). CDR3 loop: CATNPGSGGFTDTQYF. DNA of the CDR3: TGTGCCACCAACCCAGGGAGCGGGGGGTTCACAGATACGCAGTATTTT.

CDR3 bases: TGTGCCAGCAGCTTCGGGACAGGGTACAATGAGCAGTTCTTC. This gives the protein CASSFGTGYNEQFF. The J gene is TRBJ2-1, the V gene TRBV7-2; TRBD1 agrees at 9 bases. This CDR3 is 14 amino acids long. V was pared by 3 bases and J by 4 bases, with 1 base of the junction left unmatched. CDR1 and CDR2 from the germline V gene are SGHTA and FQGNSA.

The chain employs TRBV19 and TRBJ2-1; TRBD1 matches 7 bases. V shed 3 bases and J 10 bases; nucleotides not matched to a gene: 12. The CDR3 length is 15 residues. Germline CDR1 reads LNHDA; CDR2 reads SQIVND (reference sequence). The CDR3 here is CASSMSGQYNAEQFF. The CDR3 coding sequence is TGTGCCAGTAGTATGTCGGGACAGTACAATGCGGAGCAGTTCTTC.

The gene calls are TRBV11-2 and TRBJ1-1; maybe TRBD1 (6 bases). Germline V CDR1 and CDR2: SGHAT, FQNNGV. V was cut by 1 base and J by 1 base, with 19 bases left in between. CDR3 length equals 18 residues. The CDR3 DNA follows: TGTGCCAGCAGCTTAGTAAGGGGGGGGCGTTGGGGGAACACTGAAGCTTTCTTT. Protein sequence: CASSLVRGGRWGNTEAFF.

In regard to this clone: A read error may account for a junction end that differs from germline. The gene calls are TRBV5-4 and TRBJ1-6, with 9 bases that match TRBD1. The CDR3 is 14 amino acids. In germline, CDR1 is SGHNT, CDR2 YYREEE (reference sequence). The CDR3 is CASSLGQGASPLHF. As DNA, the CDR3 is TGTGCCAGCAGTTTGGGACAGGGCGCATCACCCCTCCACTTT. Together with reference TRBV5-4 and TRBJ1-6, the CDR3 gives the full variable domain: ETGVTQSPTHLIKTRGQQVTLRCSSQSGHNTVSWYQQALGQGPQFIFQYYREEENGRGNFPPRFSGLQFPNYSSELNVNALELDDSALYLCASSLGQGASPLHFGNGTRLTVT.